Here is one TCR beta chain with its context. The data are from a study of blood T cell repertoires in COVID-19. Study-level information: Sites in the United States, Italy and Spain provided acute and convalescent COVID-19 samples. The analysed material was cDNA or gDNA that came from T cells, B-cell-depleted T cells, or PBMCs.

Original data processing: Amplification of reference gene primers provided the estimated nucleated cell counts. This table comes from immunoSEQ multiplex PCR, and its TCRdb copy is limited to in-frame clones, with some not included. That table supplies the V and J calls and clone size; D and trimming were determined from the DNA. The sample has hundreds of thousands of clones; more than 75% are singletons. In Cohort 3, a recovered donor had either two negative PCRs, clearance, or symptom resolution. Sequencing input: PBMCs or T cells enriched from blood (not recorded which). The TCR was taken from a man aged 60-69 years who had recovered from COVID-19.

The chain's CDR3 is CASSLSRREGSDEQFF. In DNA form, the CDR3 reads TGTGCCAGCTCACTTTCGAGGAGGGAGGGATCTGATGAGCAGTTCTTC. The gene calls are TRBV18 and TRBJ2-1; 7 nucleotides agree with TRBD2. Germline-derived CDR1 and CDR2 are KGHSH and LQKENI. CDR3 length: 16 amino acids. The V and J ends lost 4 bases and 8 bases, in that order; junction bases with no gene match: 14.